The 12 T cell receptor beta chains below come from one sample, sequenced in a study of T cells in Graves' hyperthyroidism and ophthalmopathy. The investigators amplified TCR beta CDR3 regions from RNA transcripts. TCR CDR3 underwent first-round RT-PCR with the HTBI primer set. TCRdb re-called the multiplex PCR reads with MiXCR, one entry per CDR3 protein. The profile shows about 350,000 distinct CDR3 sequences, 14% of them singletons. The sequenced material came from blood. Source of these receptors: a woman in her twenties or thirties with Graves' hyperthyroidism.

This clonotype was counted ten times or more. The V call is TRBV20-1, the J call TRBJ1-1; D is undetermined. There are 13 residues in the CDR3. Trimming took off 5 bases at V and 5 bases at J, with 15 bases between the two ends. Germline-derived CDR1 and CDR2 are DFQATT and SNEGSKA (reference sequence). The CDR3 DNA is TGCAGTGCTGACCCCGAGGGTAAGACTGAAGCTTTCTTT. Its protein product is CSADPEGKTEAFF.

This rearrangement joins TRBV9 to TRBJ2-7; 10 nucleotides match TRBD2. J was trimmed by 5 bases and V by 3 bases; bases with no gene match: 5. The CDR3 spans 14 residues. Germline V gives CDR1 SGDLS, CDR2 YYNGEE. The CDR3 spells CASSESGRAHEQYF. The CDR3 bases are TGTGCCAGCAGCGAGAGCGGGAGGGCCCACGAGCAGTACTTC.

This clonotype has at least ten counts. The chain is built from TRBV6-6 and TRBJ1-1; TRBD1 is a possible D gene (5 bases). The length of the CDR3 is 16 residues. V was shortened by 0 bases and J by 5 bases, with 16 bases between the two germline ends. From germline, CDR1 is MNHNY and CDR2 SVGAGI (reference sequence). The CDR3, as DNA: TGTGCCAGCAGTTACTCGTCTCGCCGGGGGAAGACTGAAGCTTTCTTT. Protein product: CASSYSSRRGKTEAFF.

This clonotype was observed many times. The chain has TRBV12-3 or TRBV12-4 and TRBJ1-1; maybe TRBD1 (6 bases). The CDR3 extends over 15 amino acids. V lost 7 bases, J lost 5 bases, and 20 bases lay in between. The CDR3 nucleotides are TGTGCCAGCACCCCCACTCAGGGGATGGAAACTGAAGCTTTCTTT. Translation gives CASTPTQGMETEAFF.

The chain employs TRBV19 and TRBJ2-2; D perhaps matches TRBD2 (5 bases). Germline V lookup: CDR1 LNHDA, CDR2 SQIVND (reference sequence). This CDR3 region has 14 residues. V was shortened by 4 bases and J by 6 bases, with 12 bases between the two germline ends. The CDR3, as DNA: TGTGCCAGTAGTACCCCGAGGGTCCCCGGGGAGCTGTTTTTT. Residues: CASSTPRVPGELFF. The full variable domain, rest sourced from reference TRBV19 and TRBJ2-2, is DGGITQSPKYLFRKEGQNVTLSCEQNLNHDAMYWYRQDPGQGLRLIYYSQIVNDFQKGDIAEGYSVSREKKESFPLTVTSAQKNPTAFYLCASSTPRVPGELFFGEGSRLTVL.

This clonotype was seen ten or more times. The chain employs TRBV12-3 or TRBV12-4 and TRBJ1-2; 11 bases are shared with TRBD1. J was trimmed by 4 bases and V by 5 bases; bases with no gene match: 9. This CDR3 has 16 amino acids. The CDR3 reads CASSGPGTGGSYGYTF. DNA for the CDR3: TGTGCCAGCAGTGGGCCCGGGACAGGGGGGAGCTATGGCTACACCTTC.

This sequence joins TRBV3-1 and TRBJ2-7; 10 bases map to TRBD2. The germline gives CDR1 LGHDT, CDR2 YNNKEL (reference sequence). The CDR3 sequence is 15 residues long. V shed 4 bases and J 4 bases; nucleotides not matched to a gene: 7. The CDR3 reads CASSPSGSGAYEQYF. The CDR3 bases are TGTGCCAGCAGCCCTAGCGGGAGCGGGGCTTACGAGCAGTACTTC.

This clonotype has ten or more counts. The chain has TRBV3-1 and TRBJ1-5; D unresolved. The V gene lost 1 base and the J gene lost 7 bases, with 5 bases spanning the gap. Germline V gene lookup returns CDR1 LGHDT and CDR2 YNNKEL (reference sequence). The CDR3 is 12 amino acids. The CDR3 region is CASSQGAQPQHF. The DNA of the CDR3 is TGTGCCAGCAGCCAAGGCGCCCAGCCCCAGCATTTT. The full variable domain, with the rest looked up from reference TRBV3-1 and TRBJ1-5, is DTAVSQTPKYLVTQMGNDKSIKCEQNLGHDTMYWYKQDSKKFLKIMFSYNNKELIINETVPNRFSPKSPDKAHLNLHINSLELGDSAVYFCASSQGAQPQHFGDGTRLSIL.

The chain combines TRBV6-1 with TRBJ2-3, with D unresolved. Germline assignment: CDR1 MNHNS and CDR2 SASEGT. Trimming left V 10 bases short and J 0 bases short, with 8 bases between. This CDR3 is built from 12 residues. Here the CDR3 reads CATTGSTDTQYF. DNA for the CDR3: TGTGCCACCACCGGTAGCACAGATACGCAGTATTTT.

There are a few counts of this clonotype. The chain has TRBV6-1 and TRBJ2-7, with a weak D call TRBD2 (5 bases). V lost 7 bases to trimming and J lost 3 bases, with 22 bases between them. The CDR3 is 16 amino acids. The germline gives CDR1 MNHNS, CDR2 SASEGT. The CDR3 loop reads CASTPAGGSGYYEQYF. Written as DNA, the CDR3 is TGTGCCAGCACCCCCGCGGGCGGGTCCGGTTACTACGAGCAGTACTTC.

The chain joins TRBV7-2 to TRBJ1-5; TRBD1 is a possible D gene (6 bases). CDR3 size: 15 residues. Germline CDR1 is SGHTA and CDR2 is FQGNSA. V was pared by 5 bases and J by 2 bases, with 13 bases between. The CDR3 region is CASSPGHRGNQPQHF. CDR3 coding DNA: TGTGCCAGCAGCCCGGGACATAGGGGCAATCAGCCCCAGCATTTT. The full variable domain, rest sourced from reference TRBV7-2 and TRBJ1-5, is GAGVSQSPSNKVTEKGKDVELRCDPISGHTALYWYRQSLGQGLEFLIYFQGNSAPDKSGLPSDRFSAERTGGSVSTLTIQRTQQEDSAVYLCASSPGHRGNQPQHFGDGTRLSIL.

This clonotype occurred many times. This chain links TRBV13 with TRBJ2-5; possible D gene TRBD2, 5 bases. V was trimmed by 7 bases and J by 1 base, leaving 10 bases between them. Germline CDR1 reads PRHDT; CDR2 reads FYEKMQ (reference sequence). The CDR3 covers 13 residues. In DNA, the CDR3 is TGTGCCAGCAAGGTAGCGTTCCAAGAGACCCAGTACTTC. Translating it yields CASKVAFQETQYF.